Sequencing of this T cell receptor beta chain was carried out in a study of cytomegalovirus exposure and HLA in healthy donors. Overall study context: One earlier analysis, a look at about 179 million T cells, found approximately 120 million unique TCR beta sequences.

Each donor was healthy, and each was a bone marrow donor. V was pared by 1 base and J by 1 base, with 19 bases between. The CDR3 has 18 residues. The germline CDR1 and CDR2 sequences are SGHNT and YYREEE (reference sequence). A multiplex PCR was run with 60 Vbeta primers and 13 Jbeta primers. The data were produced by immunoSEQ multiplex PCR, yet TCRdb's version contains in-frame clones alone and is incomplete. The profile shows 150,000 to 200,000 clones, about 88% of them singletons. Broader study findings: Excluded: some indistinguishable V segments such as TRBV6-2 and TRBV6-3. CMV serostatus was the only recorded immune exposure for donors.

Points on this clone: Its antigen is unknown.

The chain uses TRBV5-4 and TRBJ2-3; the D gene is possibly TRBD2 (7 bases). Sequenced sample: PBMCs. This TCR derives from a girl less than two years old in good health and CMV-seronegative. CDR3 in amino acids: CASSLRSRGGGGTDTQYF. The CDR3 DNA reads TGTGCCAGCAGCTTGAGGTCACGTGGGGGGGGCGGCACAGATACGCAGTATTTT.